The sequence of this TCR beta chain was determined in a study of CD8 T cells in Susac syndrome. TCR beta sequencing covered blood CD8+ and CD4+ T cells. TEMRA cells underwent FACS enrichment and CD8+ and CD4+ T cells underwent negative isolation. The table lists this clonotype with a count of one. Random hexamers were used to reverse transcribe an amount of about 0.45 to 1 ug RNA. The CDR3 of TCR beta was amplified by immunoSEQ multiplex PCR across 54 Vbeta and 13 Jbeta. TCRdb passed the immunoSEQ multiplex PCR reads through MiXCR, listing each CDR3 protein once. Of under 150,000 distinct CDR3 sequences listed, approximately 90% are singletons. The CDR3 sequence is 17 residues long. Germline V gene sequence: CDR1 MGHRA, CDR2 YSYEKL. V lost 1 base to trimming and J lost 0 bases, with 16 bases between them.

Sequencing used CD8+ T cells from PBMCs. The sequence came from a human donor with multiple sclerosis. The chain has TRBV4-1 and TRBJ2-7; TRBD1 might be the D (5 bases). The CDR3 loop reads CASSQGTARGFSYEQYF. The CDR3 DNA is TGCGCCAGCAGCCAAGGAACCGCTAGGGGATTCTCCTACGAGCAGTACTTC.